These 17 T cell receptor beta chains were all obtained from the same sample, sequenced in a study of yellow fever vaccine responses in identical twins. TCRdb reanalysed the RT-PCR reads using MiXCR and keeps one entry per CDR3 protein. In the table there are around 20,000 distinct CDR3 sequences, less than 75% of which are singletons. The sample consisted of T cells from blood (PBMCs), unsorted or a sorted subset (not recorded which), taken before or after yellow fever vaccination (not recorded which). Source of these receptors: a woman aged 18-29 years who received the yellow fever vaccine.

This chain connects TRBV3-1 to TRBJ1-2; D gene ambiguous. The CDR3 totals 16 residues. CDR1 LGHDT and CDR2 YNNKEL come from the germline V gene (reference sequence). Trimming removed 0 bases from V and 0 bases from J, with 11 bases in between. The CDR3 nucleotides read TGTGCCAGCAGCCAAGATCGGACCGTCACTAACTATGGCTACACCTTC. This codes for CASSQDRTVTNYGYTF.

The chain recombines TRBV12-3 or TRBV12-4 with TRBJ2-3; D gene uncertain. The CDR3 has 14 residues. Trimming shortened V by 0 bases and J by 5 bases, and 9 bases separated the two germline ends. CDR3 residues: CASSLALGLDTQYF. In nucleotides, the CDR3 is TGTGCCAGCAGTTTAGCGCTCGGCTTAGATACGCAGTATTTT.

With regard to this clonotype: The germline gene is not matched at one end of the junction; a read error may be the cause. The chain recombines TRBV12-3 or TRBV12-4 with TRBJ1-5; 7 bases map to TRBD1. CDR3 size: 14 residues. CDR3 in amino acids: CASRATGINQPQHF. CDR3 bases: TGTGCCAGCAGAGCGACAGGGATCAATCAGCCCCAACATTTT.

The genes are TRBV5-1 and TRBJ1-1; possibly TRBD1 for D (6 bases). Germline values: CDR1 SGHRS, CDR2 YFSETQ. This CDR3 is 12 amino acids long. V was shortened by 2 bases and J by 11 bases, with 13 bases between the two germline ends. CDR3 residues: CASSFVAGEAFF. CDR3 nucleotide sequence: TGCGCCAGCAGCTTCGTTGCAGGGGAGGCTTTCTTT.

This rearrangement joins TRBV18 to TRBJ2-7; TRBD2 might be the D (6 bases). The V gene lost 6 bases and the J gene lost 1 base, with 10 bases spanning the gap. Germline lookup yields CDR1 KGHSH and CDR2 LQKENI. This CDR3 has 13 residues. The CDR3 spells CASSKAGSYEQYV. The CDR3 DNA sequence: TGTGCCAGCTCTAAGGCGGGGTCCTACGAGCAGTACGTC.

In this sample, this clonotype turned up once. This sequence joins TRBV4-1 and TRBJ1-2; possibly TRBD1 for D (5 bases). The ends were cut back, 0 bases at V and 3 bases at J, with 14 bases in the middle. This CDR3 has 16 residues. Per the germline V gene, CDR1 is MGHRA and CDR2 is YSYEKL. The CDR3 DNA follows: TGCGCCAGCAGCCAAGAGGCGCAGGGTCGTCACTATGGCTACACCTTC. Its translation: CASSQEAQGRHYGYTF.

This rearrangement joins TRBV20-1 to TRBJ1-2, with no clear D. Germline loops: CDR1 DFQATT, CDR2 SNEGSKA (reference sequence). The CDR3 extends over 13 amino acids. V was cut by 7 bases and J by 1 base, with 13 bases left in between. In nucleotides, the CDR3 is TGCAGTGTACAACCTATGGGTAACTATGGCTACACCTTC. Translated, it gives CSVQPMGNYGYTF.

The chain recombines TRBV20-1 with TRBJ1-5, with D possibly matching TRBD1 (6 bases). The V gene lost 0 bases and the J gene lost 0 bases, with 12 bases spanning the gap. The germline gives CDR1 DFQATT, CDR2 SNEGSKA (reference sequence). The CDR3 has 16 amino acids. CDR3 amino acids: CSARERTRGSNQPQHF. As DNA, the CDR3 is TGCAGTGCTAGAGAAAGAACCAGGGGTAGCAATCAGCCCCAGCATTTT.

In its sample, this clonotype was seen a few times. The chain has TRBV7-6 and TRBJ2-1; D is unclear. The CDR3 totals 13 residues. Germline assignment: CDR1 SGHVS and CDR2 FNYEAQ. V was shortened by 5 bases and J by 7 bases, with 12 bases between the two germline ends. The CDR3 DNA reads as TGTGCCAGCAGCCCCCGTCGTGGTAATGAGCAGTTCTTC. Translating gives CASSPRRGNEQFF.

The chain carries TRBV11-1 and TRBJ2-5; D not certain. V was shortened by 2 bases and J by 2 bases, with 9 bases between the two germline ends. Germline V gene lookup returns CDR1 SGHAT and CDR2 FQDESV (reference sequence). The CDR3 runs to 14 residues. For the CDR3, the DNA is TGTGCCAGCAGCTTATCGGAAATACAAGAGACCCAGTACTTC. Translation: CASSLSEIQETQYF.

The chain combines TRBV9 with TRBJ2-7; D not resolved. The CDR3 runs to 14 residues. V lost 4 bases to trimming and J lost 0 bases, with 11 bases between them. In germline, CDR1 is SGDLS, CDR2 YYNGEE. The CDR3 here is CASSPRAASYEQYF. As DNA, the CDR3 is TGTGCCAGCAGCCCCCGGGCGGCCTCCTACGAGCAGTACTTC.

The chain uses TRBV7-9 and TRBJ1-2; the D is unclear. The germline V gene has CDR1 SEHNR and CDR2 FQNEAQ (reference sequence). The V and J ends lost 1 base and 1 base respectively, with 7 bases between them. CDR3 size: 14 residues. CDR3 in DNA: TGTGCCAGCAGCTTAGAAACGGTTAACTATGGCTACACCTTC. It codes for CASSLETVNYGYTF.

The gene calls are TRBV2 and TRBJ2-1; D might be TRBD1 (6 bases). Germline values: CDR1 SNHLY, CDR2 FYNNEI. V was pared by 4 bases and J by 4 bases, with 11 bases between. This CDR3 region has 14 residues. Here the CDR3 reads CASSGVTGYNEQFF. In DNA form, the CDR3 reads TGTGCCAGCAGTGGAGTAACAGGGTACAATGAGCAGTTCTTC.

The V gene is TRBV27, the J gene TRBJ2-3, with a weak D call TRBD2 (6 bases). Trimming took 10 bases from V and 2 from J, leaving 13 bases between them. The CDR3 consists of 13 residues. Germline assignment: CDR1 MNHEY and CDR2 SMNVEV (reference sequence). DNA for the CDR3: TGTGCCACCACCGCGGGACCCACAGATACGCAGTATTTT. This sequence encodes CATTAGPTDTQYF.

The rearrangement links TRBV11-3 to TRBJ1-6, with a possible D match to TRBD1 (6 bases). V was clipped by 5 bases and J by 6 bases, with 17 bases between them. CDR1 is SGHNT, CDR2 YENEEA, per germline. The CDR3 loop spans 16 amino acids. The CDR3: CASSPSDSFGNSPLHF. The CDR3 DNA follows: TGTGCCAGCAGCCCCTCGGACAGCTTCGGTAATTCACCCCTCCACTTT.

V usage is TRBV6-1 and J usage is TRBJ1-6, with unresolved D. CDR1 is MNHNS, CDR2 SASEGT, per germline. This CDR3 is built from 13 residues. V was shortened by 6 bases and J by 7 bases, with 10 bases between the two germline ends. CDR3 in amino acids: CASRRNPNSPLHF. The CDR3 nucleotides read TGTGCCAGCAGGAGGAATCCAAATTCACCCCTCCACTTT.

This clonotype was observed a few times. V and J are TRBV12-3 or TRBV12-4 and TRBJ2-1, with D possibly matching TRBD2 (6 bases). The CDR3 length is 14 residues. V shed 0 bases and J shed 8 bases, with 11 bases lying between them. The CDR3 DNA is TGTGCCAGCAGTTTAGCGGGACTTCGGGATGAGCAGTTCTTC. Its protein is CASSLAGLRDEQFF.